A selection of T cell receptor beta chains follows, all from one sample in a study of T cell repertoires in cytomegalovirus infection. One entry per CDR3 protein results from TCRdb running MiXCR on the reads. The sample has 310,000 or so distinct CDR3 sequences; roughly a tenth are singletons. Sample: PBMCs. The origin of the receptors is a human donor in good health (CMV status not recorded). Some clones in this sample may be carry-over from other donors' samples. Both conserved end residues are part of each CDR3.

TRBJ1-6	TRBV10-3	CAISESVQGDSPLHF
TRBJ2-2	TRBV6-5	CASSYLPLRGLITGELFF
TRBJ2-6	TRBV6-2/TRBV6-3	CASSSGQALSGANVLTF
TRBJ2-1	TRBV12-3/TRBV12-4	CASSLAGQKPYNELFF
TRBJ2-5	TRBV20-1	CSMGLAGARVLTETQYF
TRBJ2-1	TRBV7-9	CASSLQGTPNNEQFF
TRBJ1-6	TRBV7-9	CASRKGGADNSPLHF
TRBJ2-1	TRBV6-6	CASSYAGLAGASYNEQFF
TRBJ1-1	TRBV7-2	CASSLGGPSQAFF
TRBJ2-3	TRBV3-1	CASKPKSGGRAAPATHDTQYF
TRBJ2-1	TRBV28	CASTLGGGRKDEQFF
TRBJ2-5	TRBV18	CASSPGISWTQYF
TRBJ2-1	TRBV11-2	CASSHNNEQFF
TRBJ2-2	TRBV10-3	CAIRLTTKSNTGELFF
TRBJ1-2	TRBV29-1	CSAVSGGNYGYTF
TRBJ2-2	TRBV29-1	CSVTGVHNTGELFF
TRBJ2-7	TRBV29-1	CSVSRADSYEQYF
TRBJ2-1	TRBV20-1	CSATSGGVYNEQFF
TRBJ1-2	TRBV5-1	CASSWRGDTDGYGYTF
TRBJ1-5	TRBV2	CASSSQGLGQPQHF
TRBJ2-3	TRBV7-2	CASSLAPSGVTDTQYF
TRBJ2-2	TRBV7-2	CASSLTSGNTGELFF
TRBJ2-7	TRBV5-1	CASSLAIGQGTYEQYF
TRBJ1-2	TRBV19	CASNQKWTENYGYTF
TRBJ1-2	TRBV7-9	CASSLQGGYGYTF
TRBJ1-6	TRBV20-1	CSALITGGNSPLHF
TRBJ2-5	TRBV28	CASSLGGANQETQYF
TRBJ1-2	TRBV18	CASSPQHPYGYTF
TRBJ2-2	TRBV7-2	CASSLMSTGNTGELFF
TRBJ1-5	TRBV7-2	CASSNRQGDQPQHF
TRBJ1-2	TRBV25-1	CASSESTGGYGYTF
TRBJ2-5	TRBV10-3	CATRTVVQETQYF
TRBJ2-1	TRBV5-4	CASSSAVAGSYNEQFF
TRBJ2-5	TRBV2	CASANDLNQETQYF
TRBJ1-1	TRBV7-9	CASSSRTGDEAFF
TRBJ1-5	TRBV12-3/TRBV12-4	CASTIGGFVGQPQHF
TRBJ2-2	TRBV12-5	CASGLGITGELFF
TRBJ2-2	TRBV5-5	CASSLAPETGELFF
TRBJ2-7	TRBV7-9	CASSLRTGLTHSYEQYF
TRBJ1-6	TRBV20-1	CSATVRDRGPPLHF
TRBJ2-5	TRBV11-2	CASSHTQETQYF
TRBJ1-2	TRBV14	CASAPKTHYGYTF
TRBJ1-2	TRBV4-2	CASSQGENYGYTF
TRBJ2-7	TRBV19	CASRGQSTYEQYF
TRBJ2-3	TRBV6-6	CASSFGRATDTQYF
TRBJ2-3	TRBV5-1	CASSRREVPDTQYF
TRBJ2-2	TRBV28	CANRQGSTGELFF